These 30 T cell receptor beta chains were sequenced from one sample in a study of blood T cells in healthy people across ages (dated by TCRdb to between 2014 and 2016). The receptor library was made with 5' RACE. The reads were generated on an Illumina HiSeq 2500. A second PCR of about 7 to 12 cycles was run with a J-beta primer mix and a sample-barcoded 5' primer. The public reads were quality trimmed at Q25 with fastp and then assembled into clones with MiXCR by TCRdb, keeping productive beta chains. Rows with one shared CDR3 protein collapse into an entry with the most common genes and DNA. The sample yields approximately 1.5 million distinct CDR3 sequences; about 32% were counted once. The top ten clonotypes cover over 9% of the sample. Material for sequencing was blood. These receptors were collected from a woman aged 25-40 years in good health.

This rearrangement joins TRBV6-1 to TRBJ1-1; no reliable D call. The CDR3 is 15 amino acids. Trimming pared 0 bases from V and 6 bases from J, leaving 14 bases between. Germline CDR1 MNHNS, CDR2 SASEGT. CDR3 amino acids: CASSEAAMGIPEAFF. CDR3 coding DNA: TGTGCCAGCAGTGAAGCCGCGATGGGAATCCCTGAAGCTTTCTTT.

This clonotype was counted between two and nine times. The chain carries TRBV20-1 and TRBJ2-1; D perhaps matches TRBD1 (6 bases). This CDR3 has 15 residues. V was clipped by 3 bases and J by 3 bases, with 15 bases between them. The germline gives CDR1 DFQATT, CDR2 SNEGSKA (reference sequence). Here the CDR3 reads CSARAGQRHYNEQFF. CDR3 in DNA: TGCAGTGCTAGGGCTGGACAGCGCCACTACAATGAGCAGTTCTTC.

The chain has TRBV28 and TRBJ1-1, with a tentative D call TRBD1 (6 bases). Germline lookup yields CDR1 MDHEN and CDR2 SYDVKM. V was pared by 7 bases and J by 10 bases, with 16 bases between. The CDR3 totals 12 residues. In DNA, the CDR3 is TGTGCCAGCAATCAGGGGTATTCGGCAGCTTTCTTT. Translating it yields CASNQGYSAAFF.

This clonotype occurred a few times. The rearrangement links TRBV5-1 to TRBJ2-5; 11 bases line up with TRBD1. Germline CDR1 SGHRS, CDR2 YFSETQ. Trimming cost V 1 base and J 11 bases; bases outside gene matches: 7. This CDR3 has 14 amino acids. The CDR3 sequence is CASSLSRTGGFQYF. Written as DNA, the CDR3 is TGCGCCAGCAGCTTGTCCCGGACAGGGGGCTTTCAGTACTTC.

This clonotype was counted many times. The chain links TRBV28 to TRBJ1-2; tentative D call: TRBD1 (5 bases). The CDR3 loop spans 11 amino acids. Trimming stripped 6 bases from V and 6 bases from J, with 8 bases between. CDR1 is MDHEN, CDR2 SYDVKM, per germline. In DNA form, the CDR3 reads TGTGCCAGCAGCGCAGGGAATGGCTACACCTTC. Translating gives CASSAGNGYTF.

This chain uses TRBV29-1 with TRBJ2-7; either TRBD1 or TRBD2 may fit D (7 bases each). Germline-derived CDR1 and CDR2 are SQVTM and ANQGSEA. The CDR3 covers 14 residues. Trimming took off 6 bases at V and 1 base at J, with 16 bases between the two ends. The CDR3 loop reads CSVGGTEFSYEQYF. The CDR3 DNA sequence: TGCAGCGTGGGGGGGACAGAATTTTCCTACGAGCAGTACTTC.

This clonotype was seen a single time. The chain couples TRBV12-3 or TRBV12-4 to TRBJ2-3; 11 nucleotides align to TRBD2. This CDR3 is 15 amino acids long. J was trimmed by 2 bases and V by 6 bases; bases with no gene match: 4. CDR3 loop: CASSIAGGHTDTQYF. The CDR3 region has the DNA TGTGCCAGCAGCATAGCGGGGGGGCACACAGATACGCAGTATTTT.

The sample holds a few counts of this clonotype. This chain connects TRBV25-1 to TRBJ2-3, with a tentative D call TRBD2 (6 bases). The CDR3 is 14 residues long. The V gene's germline CDR1 is MGHDK and CDR2 SYGVNS. V was cut by 1 base and J by 6 bases, with 11 bases left in between. The CDR3 protein is CASSESYRGDTQYF. CDR3 nucleotide sequence: TGTGCCAGCAGTGAATCGTACCGGGGGGATACGCAGTATTTT. Filled out from reference TRBV25-1 and TRBJ2-3, the complete variable domain reads EADIYQTPRYLVIGTGKKITLECSQTMGHDKMYWYQQDPGMELHLIHYSYGVNSTEKGDLSSESTVSRIRTEHFPLTLESARPSHTSQYLCASSESYRGDTQYFGPGTRLTVL.

Ten or more counts support this clonotype. The V call is TRBV4-2, the J call TRBJ2-7, with 11 bases lining up with TRBD2. The CDR3 loop spans 16 amino acids. The germline V gene encodes CDR1 LGHNA and CDR2 YNFKEQ. J was trimmed by 3 bases and V by 5 bases; bases with no gene match: 9. CDR3 residues: CASSSVGTSGFYEQYF. The CDR3 DNA reads as TGTGCCAGCAGCTCTGTCGGGACTAGCGGCTTCTACGAGCAGTACTTC.

This chain uses TRBV20-1 with TRBJ2-6, with a possible D match to TRBD2 (6 bases). V was pared by 6 bases and J by 1 base, with 13 bases between. This CDR3 has 15 residues. The germline V gene has CDR1 DFQATT and CDR2 SNEGSKA (reference sequence). CDR3 DNA sequence: TGCAGTGCCCTCCTGGGGGGTTCTGGGGCCAACGTCCTGACTTTC. This codes for CSALLGGSGANVLTF.

This clonotype has more than one count but fewer than ten. This rearrangement joins TRBV24-1 to TRBJ2-3; D may be TRBD1 or TRBD2 (5 bases each). CDR3 size: 12 residues. Trimming removed 3 bases at V and 11 bases at J, with 11 bases between. From germline, CDR1 is KGHDR and CDR2 SFDVKD. The chain's CDR3 is CATSDGTLRQYF. The CDR3 bases are TGTGCCACCAGTGATGGGACCCTAAGGCAGTATTTT.

This clonotype was observed once. An end of the junction does not agree with germline; a read error may underlie this. The gene calls are TRBV12-3 or TRBV12-4 and TRBJ1-1, with 9 bases identical to TRBD1. This CDR3 has 16 amino acids. The DNA of the CDR3 is TGTGCCAGCAGTTGGGACAGGGATATGCCTAACACTGGAGCTTTCTTT. It is translated as CASSWDRDMPNTGAFF.

The rearrangement joins TRBV29-1 to TRBJ1-2; 9 nucleotides agree with TRBD1. After removal of 4 bases from V and 7 bases from J, the junction contained 4 bases not matched to a gene. The CDR3 is 12 amino acids. Germline assignment: CDR1 SQVTM and CDR2 ANQGSEA. CDR3 region: CSVVGQGSGYTF. In DNA form, the CDR3 reads TGCAGCGTTGTAGGACAGGGGTCTGGCTACACCTTC.

The CDR3 region has the DNA TGTGCCAGCAGTGAAGGCTGGGACCATCAGCCCCAGCATTTT. Protein: CASSEGWDHQPQHF. The V call is TRBV2, the J call TRBJ1-5, with a weak D call TRBD1 (5 bases). The CDR3 consists of 14 residues. The V end was cut by 1 base, the J end by 5 bases, with 9 bases between. Germline lookup yields CDR1 SNHLY and CDR2 FYNNEI.

CDR3 DNA sequence: TGCGCCAGCAGCTTGAACAGGGAGGACGTCCTGACTTTC. It is translated as CASSLNREDVLTF. This chain connects TRBV5-1 to TRBJ2-6; D possibly uses TRBD1 or TRBD2 (6 bases each). The germline V gene encodes CDR1 SGHRS and CDR2 YFSETQ. This CDR3 is built from 13 residues. V gave up 1 base and J gave up 11 bases, with 10 bases separating them. Supplemented by reference TRBV5-1 and TRBJ2-6, the full variable domain reads KAGVTQTPRYLIKTRGQQVTLSCSPISGHRSVSWYQQTPGQGLQFLFEYFSETQRNKGNFPGRFSGRQFSNSRSEMNVSTLELGDSALYLCASSLNREDVLTFGAGSRLTVL.

The V and J genes are TRBV27 and TRBJ1-1, with D possibly matching TRBD1 (5 bases). V was cut by 3 bases and J by 6 bases, with 11 bases left in between. This CDR3 contains 13 residues. From germline, CDR1 is MNHEY and CDR2 SMNVEV (reference sequence). CDR3 region: CASSFGGKAEAFF. CDR3 nucleotides: TGTGCCAGCAGTTTTGGGGGGAAGGCTGAAGCTTTCTTT.

V and J are TRBV2 and TRBJ2-5, with TRBD2 identical over 9 bases. Trimming removed 4 bases from V and 1 base from J; junction bases left unmatched: 1. Per germline, CDR1 SNHLY and CDR2 FYNNEI. This CDR3 contains 14 residues. The CDR3 sequence: CASSGLAAQETQYF. CDR3 nucleotide sequence: TGTGCCAGCAGTGGACTAGCGGCCCAAGAGACCCAGTACTTC.

This clonotype was detected only once. The chain recombines TRBV27 with TRBJ2-1, with TRBD1 identical over 8 bases. V was clipped by 6 bases and J by 7 bases; unmatched bases: 5. In germline, CDR1 is MNHEY, CDR2 SMNVEV (reference sequence). This CDR3 comprises 13 residues. DNA for the CDR3: TGTGCCAGCAGAAAACAGGGGGTAAATGAGCAGTTCTTC. Residues: CASRKQGVNEQFF.

The chain combines TRBV7-2 with TRBJ1-4; TRBD1 matches 8 bases. Germline loops: CDR1 SGHTA, CDR2 FQGNSA. V lost 5 bases and J lost 7; bases outside the gene matches: 12. There are 16 residues in the CDR3. The CDR3 loop is CASSRDRWDLGEKLFF. DNA of the CDR3: TGTGCCAGCAGCCGGGACAGGTGGGATCTAGGTGAAAAACTGTTTTTT.

Concerning this clonotype: The DNA is left out, because the CDR3 cannot be placed on it with certainty; the CDR3 is given as TCRdb lists it. The V call is TRBV27, the J call TRBJ2-2; the DNA was not compared with TRBD1, the D call given in the table. Ends included, the CDR3 has 21 residues. The germline V gene encodes CDR1 MNHEY and CDR2 SMNVEV (reference sequence). The CDR3 loop is CASSLIGNEQFFGPGTGELFF.

This chain joins TRBV3-1 and TRBJ2-7; weak D call: TRBD2 (5 bases). Germline loops: CDR1 LGHDT, CDR2 YNNKEL (reference sequence). The CDR3 totals 16 residues. The ends were cut back, 4 bases at V and 3 bases at J, with 19 bases in the middle. CDR3 DNA sequence: TGTGCCAGCAGCCCAGATCAAACTAGTAGGCACTACGAGCAGTACTTC. Protein: CASSPDQTSRHYEQYF.

V usage is TRBV7-6 and J usage is TRBJ2-7, with D unresolved. The CDR3 runs 13 residues. The germline V gene has CDR1 SGHVS and CDR2 FNYEAQ. V was clipped by 5 bases and J by 3 bases, with 11 bases between them. The CDR3 sequence: CASSQTEGYEQYF. The CDR3 nucleotides are TGTGCCAGCAGCCAGACGGAAGGCTACGAGCAGTACTTC.

This clonotype showed up just a few times. This rearrangement joins TRBV29-1 to TRBJ2-2; D not certain. The germline V gene has CDR1 SQVTM and CDR2 ANQGSEA. V was pared by 6 bases and J by 3 bases, with 8 bases between. The CDR3 contains 12 residues. The CDR3 loop is CSVNSDTGELFF. The CDR3 coding sequence is TGCAGCGTAAACAGTGACACCGGGGAGCTGTTTTTT.

Comment on this clonotype: A much larger clone differs by one base, so this may be a read error. The chain recombines TRBV9 with TRBJ2-3; D may be TRBD2 (5 bases). Trimming shortened V by 0 bases and J by 2 bases, and 13 bases separated the two germline ends. Germline values: CDR1 SGDLS, CDR2 YYNGEE. The CDR3 is 16 residues long. CDR3 sequence: CASSVGGRAYTDTQYF. In DNA form, the CDR3 reads TGTGCCAGCAGCGTAGGAGGGCGGGCCTACACAGATACGCAGTATTTT.

The chain combines TRBV6-5 with TRBJ2-7, with TRBD2 matching 9 bases. Per germline, CDR1 MNHEY and CDR2 SVGAGI. The CDR3 length is 14 residues. Unmatched junction bases numbered 5, after V lost 6 bases and J lost 2 bases. The CDR3 loop reads CASSRSGGPYEQYF. CDR3 DNA: TGTGCCAGCAGCCGAAGCGGGGGGCCCTACGAGCAGTACTTC.

V gene TRBV15 combines with J gene TRBJ2-2; D tentatively reads TRBD1 or TRBD2 (5 bases each). Trimming cost V 5 bases and J 0 bases, with 10 bases left between them. CDR1 LNHNV and CDR2 YYDKDF come from the germline V gene (reference sequence). The CDR3 loop spans 15 amino acids. This CDR3 reads CATSPGATNTGELFF. CDR3 coding DNA: TGTGCCACCAGCCCCGGGGCGACGAACACCGGGGAGCTGTTTTTT.

This clonotype was seen only once. In DNA, the CDR3 is TGCAGTGCTAGAGAGGACTTAACCAAGCGTGGGGAGCTGTTTTTT. It encodes CSAREDLTKRGELFF. The chain couples TRBV20-1 to TRBJ2-2, with TRBD2 as a possible D gene (5 bases). Trimming stripped 0 bases from V and 8 bases from J, with 16 bases between. Germline V gene data show CDR1 as DFQATT and CDR2 as SNEGSKA (reference sequence). This CDR3 has 15 residues.

CDR3 region: CAISESLETSEAFF. The CDR3 nucleotides read TGTGCCATCAGTGAGTCTTTAGAGACGTCTGAAGCTTTCTTT. The V gene is TRBV10-3, the J gene TRBJ1-1; unclear D gene. The CDR3 has 14 amino acids. Germline V gene data show CDR1 as ENHRY and CDR2 as SYGVKD. Trimming removed 0 bases at V and 6 bases at J, with 11 bases between.

The chain combines TRBV6-5 with TRBJ2-1, with 13 bases matching TRBD2. The CDR3 runs 16 residues. Germline V lookup: CDR1 MNHEY, CDR2 SVGAGI. J lost 9 bases, V lost 2 bases, and 7 bases had no gene match. The CDR3 bases are TGTGCCAGCAGTTACCCTGGACTAGCGGGAGAGGGTGAGCAGTTCTTC. It specifies CASSYPGLAGEGEQFF.

V gene TRBV11-2 combines with J gene TRBJ2-1; the D call may be TRBD1 or TRBD2 (5 bases each). V shed 7 bases and J shed 8 bases, with 21 bases lying between them. The CDR3 contains 15 residues. Germline lookup yields CDR1 SGHAT and CDR2 FQNNGV. The CDR3 DNA sequence: TGTGCCAGCATGGGGGTTGACTATAATCTTGATGAGCAGTTCTTC. Protein sequence: CASMGVDYNLDEQFF.